Each of the 13 T cell receptor beta chains below was sequenced from the same sample in a study of T cells in tumors after PD-1 blockade. Sequenced by immunoSEQ multiplex PCR; TCRdb stores in-frame clones only, minus some. The sample lists some 48,000 clones; more than 70% were seen once. Material: PBMCs, obtained before anti-PD-1 treatment. The receptor set was obtained from a human donor with basal cell carcinoma.

This chain's CDR3 is CASSLLGADTQYF. In nucleotides, the CDR3 is TGTGCCAGCAGTTTGTTGGGGGCAGATACGCAGTATTTT. This chain uses TRBV27 with TRBJ2-3; D possibly uses TRBD1 or TRBD2 (5 bases each). Germline V CDR1 and CDR2: MNHEY, SMNVEV (reference sequence). CDR3 length: 13 residues. Trimming shortened V by 3 bases and J by 4 bases, and 8 bases separated the two germline ends.

This clone turned up a few times. The chain has TRBV28 and TRBJ2-5; D may be TRBD1 (6 bases). Trimming took off 4 bases at V and 2 bases at J, with 26 bases between the two ends. Germline-derived CDR1 and CDR2 are MDHEN and SYDVKM. There are 19 residues in the CDR3. The CDR3 reads CASSWGLTGSSLPQETQYF. The CDR3 nucleotides are TGTGCCAGCAGTTGGGGCCTGACAGGATCGTCCTTACCTCAAGAGACCCAGTACTTC.

This clone was detected once. This chain connects TRBV7-2 to TRBJ1-1; no clear D gene. Germline loops: CDR1 SGHTA, CDR2 FQGNSA. Deletions cut 5 bases from V and 10 bases from J, with 17 bases between. This CDR3 has 13 amino acids. This chain's CDR3 is CASSPLSLVGAFF. The CDR3 DNA is TGTGCCAGCAGCCCCCTTTCCCTCGTCGGAGCTTTCTTT.

Within the sample, this clone is medium-sized. The chain employs TRBV7-9 and TRBJ1-6, with no clear D. The V end lost 1 base, the J end lost 6 bases, and 4 bases lay between the germline ends. CDR3 length: 13 amino acids. The germline V gene encodes CDR1 SEHNR and CDR2 FQNEAQ (reference sequence). The CDR3 here is CASSLEGNSPLHF. The CDR3 region has the DNA TGTGCCAGCAGCTTAGAGGGTAATTCACCCCTCCACTTT.

The chain employs TRBV9 and TRBJ1-4, with 7 positions matching TRBD1. Losses at the gene ends were 4 bases for V and 7 bases for J; bases not matched to a gene: 7. This CDR3 has 14 amino acids. Germline V gene data show CDR1 as SGDLS and CDR2 as YYNGEE. The CDR3 DNA sequence: TGTGCCAGCAGCTTAGGACAGGAGGCTGAAAAACTGTTTTTT. This gives the protein CASSLGQEAEKLFF.

The chain has TRBV5-1 and TRBJ1-1, with TRBD1 matching over 9 bases. The CDR3 runs 15 residues. Trimming at V came to 5 bases and at J to 4 bases, leaving 9 bases not matched to a gene. CDR1 is SGHRS, CDR2 YFSETQ, per germline. The CDR3: CASRPFTGGGTEAFF. The CDR3 DNA reads TGCGCCAGCAGACCCTTCACAGGGGGCGGCACTGAAGCTTTCTTT.

This clone was seen once. The chain is built from TRBV13 and TRBJ2-3; D is uncertain. V lost 5 bases and J 0 bases, leaving 18 bases between the germline ends. Germline loops: CDR1 PRHDT, CDR2 FYEKMQ (reference sequence). The CDR3 runs 17 residues. The CDR3 spells CASSPPEAYASTDTQYF. CDR3 coding DNA: TGTGCCAGCAGCCCGCCTGAGGCGTACGCTAGCACAGATACGCAGTATTTT.

V gene TRBV28 combines with J gene TRBJ2-7; D is perhaps TRBD2 (6 bases). Germline V gene sequence: CDR1 MDHEN, CDR2 SYDVKM. CDR3 length: 16 amino acids. With 3 bases removed from V and 0 bases from J, the gap between germline ends came to 15 bases. CDR3 DNA sequence: TGTGCCAGCAGTTTTTCACGGGGGAGGACCTCCTACGAGCAGTACTTC. Amino acid sequence: CASSFSRGRTSYEQYF.

V is TRBV7-6 and J is TRBJ2-7; D is unresolved. The CDR3 has 16 amino acids. Looked up from germline, CDR1 is SGHVS and CDR2 is FNYEAQ. V lost 0 bases, J lost 5 bases, and 17 bases lay in between. For the CDR3, the DNA is TGTGCCAGCAGCTTAGCAGGTACAGCCATGGCCCACGAGCAGTACTTC. Residues: CASSLAGTAMAHEQYF.

The sample holds one count of this clone. The V and J genes are TRBV28 and TRBJ1-6; TRBD1 matches 9 bases. Germline lookup yields CDR1 MDHEN and CDR2 SYDVKM. V gave up 8 bases and J gave up 8 bases; unmatched junction bases: 10. The CDR3 has 15 residues. DNA for the CDR3: TGTGCCAGCTCTACCAGGGACAGGGTTTATTCACCCCTCCACTTT. Its protein is CASSTRDRVYSPLHF.

The chain uses TRBV7-9 and TRBJ2-1; D is possibly TRBD2 (6 bases). Deletions cut 7 bases from V and 7 bases from J, with 17 bases between. Germline lookup yields CDR1 SEHNR and CDR2 FQNEAQ (reference sequence). The CDR3 covers 14 residues. This chain's CDR3 is CASKVQGGGNEQFF. DNA for the CDR3: TGTGCCAGCAAGGTCCAGGGTGGGGGGAATGAGCAGTTCTTC. The entire variable domain, with the rest obtained from reference TRBV7-9 and TRBJ2-1, is as follows: DTGVSQNPRHKITKRGQNVTFRCDPISEHNRLYWYRQTLGQGPEFLTYFQNEAQLEKSRLLSDRFSAERPKGSFSTLEIQRTEQGDSAMYLCASKVQGGGNEQFFGPGTRLTVL.

In DNA form, the CDR3 reads TGTGCCAGCAGCTTATTTGAGGGGAACACTGAAGCTTTCTTT. Its translation: CASSLFEGNTEAFF. V is TRBV7-9 and J is TRBJ1-1; D unresolved. V lost 2 bases to trimming and J lost 1 base, with 8 bases between them. Germline V gives CDR1 SEHNR, CDR2 FQNEAQ (reference sequence). The CDR3 is 14 amino acids.

In its sample, this clone was seen once. The rearrangement uses TRBV28 and TRBJ2-1; the D gene is possibly TRBD1 (7 bases). V was clipped by 4 bases and J by 4 bases, with 14 bases between them. This CDR3 spans 15 amino acids. The germline CDR1 and CDR2 sequences are MDHEN and SYDVKM. The CDR3 DNA follows: TGTGCCAGCAGTTCCCCAGGGGGGAATTACAATGAGCAGTTCTTC. This gives the protein CASSSPGGNYNEQFF.